Listed below are T cell receptor beta chains from one sample, sequenced in a study of T cells in Graves' hyperthyroidism and ophthalmopathy. TCRdb independently ran MiXCR on the multiplex PCR reads; one entry per CDR3 protein. The sample shows 500,000 to 650,000 distinct CDR3 sequences, roughly 15% of them seen only once. The specimen was blood. These receptors all come from a woman aged 50 to 60 with Graves' ophthalmopathy. The CDR3 runs from the conserved cysteine through the conserved F or W. The order of the fields is D gene, V gene, clone size, J gene, CDR3 protein, CDR3 DNA. A D gene is named only where the DNA matches it firmly. Clone size is stated in some rows and not others, as once, few, many or a class when expanded.

TRBD1	TRBV20-1	.	TRBJ2-7	CSARLWTGPYEQYF	TGCAGTGCTAGACTTTGGACAGGTCCCTACGAGCAGTACTTC
TRBD2	TRBV10-3	.	TRBJ2-5	CAISGSGGGETQYF	TGTGCCATCAGTGGGAGTGGGGGGGGAGAGACCCAGTACTTC
.	TRBV29-1	few	TRBJ1-5	CSAGEGQPQHF	TGCAGCGCCGGGGAGGGTCAGCCCCAGCATTTT
.	TRBV20-1	few	TRBJ1-2	CSASPANYGYTF	TGCAGTGCTAGTCCGGCTAACTATGGCTACACCTTC
.	TRBV7-6	many	TRBJ2-1	CASSLKGHSTYNEQFF	TGTGCCAGCAGCTTAAAGGGGCACAGCACCTACAATGAGCAGTTCTTC
.	TRBV7-9	many	TRBJ2-7	CASSLPGSYEQYF	TGTGCCAGCAGCTTACCAGGGAGCTACGAGCAGTACTTC
.	TRBV25-1	.	TRBJ2-7	CASSEIGLEQYF	TGTGCCAGCAGTGAAATAGGACTTGAGCAGTACTTC
.	TRBV12-3/TRBV12-4	many	TRBJ1-4	CASSSSSSSGRSSTNEKLFF	TGTGCCAGCAGTTCCTCCTCCTCTTCAGGGCGGTCTTCCACAAATGAAAAACTGTTTTTT
.	TRBV5-1	many	TRBJ1-5	CASSQSAGGRSNQPQHF	TGCGCCAGCAGCCAATCGGCGGGGGGAAGGAGCAATCAGCCCCAGCATTTT
TRBD1	TRBV5-1	many	TRBJ2-7	CASSLGSGQGIFDEQYF	TGCGCCAGCAGCTTGGGGTCGGGACAGGGAATCTTCGACGAGCAGTACTTC
.	TRBV12-3/TRBV12-4	.	TRBJ1-2	CASAQGGGYTF	TGTGCCAGCGCACAGGGAGGTGGCTACACCTTC
.	TRBV29-1	.	TRBJ1-2	CSVEDRQVWPYGYTF	TGCAGCGTTGAAGATCGACAGGTATGGCCCTATGGCTACACCTTC
.	TRBV5-8	many	TRBJ2-7	CASSFRADEQYF	TGTGCCAGCAGCTTCAGGGCCGACGAGCAGTACTTC
.	TRBV7-8	many	TRBJ2-4	CASSLDRERGLAKNIQYF	TGTGCCAGCAGCTTAGACAGGGAAAGGGGACTAGCCAAAAACATTCAGTACTTC
TRBD1	TRBV6-5	.	TRBJ2-7	CASSSRQGASDEQYF	TGTGCCAGCAGTTCACGACAGGGGGCCTCGGACGAGCAGTACTTC
TRBD2	TRBV7-2	many	TRBJ2-1	CASSSSGRSYNEQFF	TGTGCCAGCAGTTCAAGCGGGAGATCCTACAATGAGCAGTTCTTC
.	TRBV6-2/TRBV6-3	many	TRBJ1-5	CASSYGRGSNQPQHF	TGTGCCAGCAGTTACGGAAGGGGTAGCAATCAGCCCCAGCATTTT
.	TRBV20-1	.	TRBJ1-4	CSARKISSTTNEKLFF	TGCAGTGCTAGAAAGATTAGTTCTACAACTAATGAAAAACTGTTTTTT
TRBD1	TRBV10-3	.	TRBJ1-2	CAISDRGFGYTF	TGTGCCATCAGCGACAGGGGCTTTGGCTACACCTTC
.	TRBV4-1	.	TRBJ2-3	CASSQDFFQQSIGTDTQYF	TGCGCCAGCAGCCAAGATTTTTTCCAACAATCCATAGGCACAGATACGCAGTATTTT
.	TRBV27	.	TRBJ2-7	CASSSLGDGYEQYF	TGTGCCAGCAGTTCCCTCGGGGACGGGTACGAGCAGTACTTC
.	TRBV12-3/TRBV12-4	many	TRBJ1-1	CASSPGPLNTEAFF	TGTGCCAGCAGCCCCGGACCCTTGAACACTGAAGCTTTCTTT
.	TRBV11-1	many	TRBJ2-5	CASSLGYQETQYF	TGTGCCAGCAGCTTAGGCTACCAAGAGACCCAGTACTTC
TRBD1	TRBV12-5	many	TRBJ1-1	CASARDRPNTEAFF	TGTGCTAGTGCCCGGGACAGACCTAACACTGAAGCTTTCTTT
.	TRBV20-1	.	TRBJ1-4	CSASSLVDEKLFF	TGCAGTGCTAGTAGTTTAGTGGATGAAAAACTGTTTTTT
.	TRBV6-2/TRBV6-3	many	TRBJ1-2	CASRPNRTPGYGYTF	TGTGCCAGCAGGCCTAACAGGACTCCAGGGTATGGCTACACCTTC
.	TRBV11-2	many	TRBJ2-7	CASSPGIPYEQYF	TGTGCCAGCAGCCCAGGGATCCCCTACGAGCAGTACTTC
.	TRBV9	.	TRBJ1-1	CASSAYLGRSMNTEAFF	TGTGCCAGCAGCGCCTATCTAGGCAGGAGCATGAACACTGAAGCTTTCTTT
TRBD2	TRBV4-1	.	TRBJ2-7	CASRPVGSGSSYEQYF	TGCGCCAGCCGACCGGTCGGTAGCGGGAGTTCCTACGAGCAGTACTTC
TRBD1	TRBV6-2/TRBV6-3	few	TRBJ2-1	CASVSGGSYNEQFF	TGTGCCAGCGTATCAGGGGGCTCCTACAATGAGCAGTTCTTC
.	TRBV15	many	TRBJ1-1	CATSREEGSYEAFF	TGTGCCACCAGCAGGGAAGAAGGGTCCTATGAAGCTTTCTTT
.	TRBV7-8	few	TRBJ1-2	CASSPRLGLRDYGYTF	TGTGCCAGCAGCCCGAGGTTAGGCCTTCGGGACTATGGCTACACCTTC
TRBD1	TRBV7-9	.	TRBJ2-7	CASSDRDRDYEQHF	TGTGCCAGCAGCGACCGGGACAGGGACTACGAGCAGCACTTC
TRBD2	TRBV20-1	.	TRBJ2-1	CSAKRLAGGNEQFF	TGCAGTGCCAAGCGACTAGCGGGGGGGAATGAGCAGTTCTTC
TRBD1	TRBV4-1	.	TRBJ1-5	CASSQEGLLVGQGTYQPQHF	TGCGCCAGCAGCCAAGAAGGTTTATTGGTCGGACAGGGAACTTATCAGCCCCAGCATTTT
TRBD1	TRBV15	.	TRBJ1-2	CATSRAGQANYGYTF	TGTGCCACCAGCAGAGCGGGACAGGCGAACTATGGCTACACCTTC
.	TRBV29-1	many	TRBJ1-2	CSVDGSGVGPNYGYTF	TGCAGCGTTGACGGGTCAGGGGTGGGCCCTAACTATGGCTACACCTTC
.	TRBV20-1	many	TRBJ2-1	CSASPFPRVGVSEDEQFF	TGCAGTGCTAGCCCTTTCCCCCGAGTTGGAGTGAGTGAGGATGAGCAGTTCTTC
TRBD2	TRBV4-1	.	TRBJ2-7	CASSPGLAGVDEQYF	TGCGCCAGCAGCCCCGGCCTAGCGGGAGTCGACGAGCAGTACTTC
TRBD1	TRBV12-3/TRBV12-4	many	TRBJ1-2	CASSLTGGFGYTF	TGTGCCAGCAGTTTGACAGGGGGCTTTGGCTACACCTTC
.	TRBV13	many	TRBJ2-7	CASSLGLRGRTYEQYF	TGTGCCAGCAGCTTAGGCCTAAGGGGCCGCACCTACGAGCAGTACTTC
.	TRBV24-1	.	TRBJ2-3	CATKPGLSDSQYF	TGTGCCACAAAACCGGGACTTTCAGATTCGCAGTATTTT
.	TRBV2	many	TRBJ1-2	CASSGRIEYGYTF	TGTGCCAGCAGTGGTAGGATAGAATATGGCTACACCTTC
.	TRBV7-9	many	TRBJ2-1	CASSPTGTEYNEQFF	TGTGCCAGCAGCCCGACCGGGACTGAATACAATGAGCAGTTCTTC
.	TRBV5-1	few	TRBJ2-7	CASSQRVGGTYEQYF	TGCGCCAGCAGCCAGAGGGTGGGGGGAACCTACGAGCAGTACTTC
.	TRBV28	many	TRBJ2-5	CASSLAGLGETQYF	TGTGCCAGCAGTTTGGCGGGGTTAGGGGAGACCCAGTACTTC
TRBD1	TRBV20-1	few	TRBJ1-5	CSARRTGGNQPQHF	TGCAGTGCCAGAAGGACAGGGGGCAATCAGCCCCAGCATTTT
.	TRBV6-1	few	TRBJ2-1	CASSLRGPPNEQFF	TGTGCCAGCAGCCTCCGGGGGCCCCCCAATGAGCAGTTCTTC
.	TRBV27	few	TRBJ1-4	CASSLSNSVRKLFF	TGTGCCAGCAGTTTATCTAACAGCGTGCGTAAACTGTTTTTT
TRBD2	TRBV24-1	many	TRBJ2-5	CATSDRTSGRFQETQYF	TGTGCCACCAGTGATCGAACTAGCGGGAGGTTTCAAGAGACCCAGTACTTC
TRBD2	TRBV12-3/TRBV12-4	.	TRBJ2-4	CASKGYVASGSGVMKNIQYF	TGTGCCAGCAAAGGTTATGTCGCTAGCGGGAGTGGGGTAATGAAAAACATTCAGTACTTC
TRBD1	TRBV2	many	TRBJ1-5	CASSDYLAGGAFNQPQHF	TGTGCCAGCAGTGATTATTTGGCAGGGGGCGCGTTTAATCAGCCCCAGCATTTT
TRBD2	TRBV11-3	many	TRBJ2-1	CASSFASAGDEQFF	TGTGCCAGCAGCTTTGCCTCAGCGGGAGATGAGCAGTTCTTC
.	TRBV19	.	TRBJ1-2	CASSIVPGAGYGYTF	TGTGCCAGTAGTATAGTCCCCGGCGCGGGTTATGGCTACACCTTC
.	TRBV27	many	TRBJ1-1	CASSLFSRGNTEAFF	TGTGCCAGCAGTTTATTCTCCAGGGGAAACACTGAAGCTTTCTTT
.	TRBV29-1	.	TRBJ1-2	CSVRAGEGYTF	TGCAGCGTTCGGGCAGGAGAAGGCTACACCTTC
TRBD1	TRBV27	many	TRBJ1-2	CASTRTGRITNYGYTF	TGTGCCAGCACCCGGACAGGGCGAATCACTAACTATGGCTACACCTTC